This T cell receptor (beta chain) was found in a study of blood T cell repertoires in COVID-19. Authors' data handling: Estimation of nucleated cell counts was performed using reference gene primer amplification. The method was immunoSEQ multiplex PCR; TCRdb's version includes in-frame clones alone and lacks a portion of them. V and J calls and clone size are given by that table; D and trimming were obtained from the DNA. The table has a few hundred thousand clones, 70% to 90% seen once. This clone was found once. The germline V gene has CDR1 SGHRS and CDR2 YFSETQ. This CDR3 comprises 15 residues. With V trimmed by 0 bases and J by 3 bases, 5 bases remained unmatched.

The V call is TRBV5-1, the J call TRBJ1-1; 7 positions agree with TRBD1. The sequence came from a man in his sixties with acute or convalescent COVID-19. The specimen sequenced was peripheral blood. The CDR3 sequence: CASSLEAGGYTEAFF. CDR3 coding DNA: TGCGCCAGCAGCTTGGAGGCAGGGGGATACACTGAAGCTTTCTTT.